The sequence of this TCR beta chain was determined in a study of blood T cell repertoires in COVID-19. Authors' data handling: Counts of nucleated cells, estimated from reference gene primer amplification, were obtained. Profiling relied on immunoSEQ multiplex PCR, and the TCRdb table lists in-frame clones only, not all of them. V, J and clone size were drawn from that table, and D and trimming were deduced from the DNA. The table lists under 150,000 clones, roughly 80% of them singletons. Germline CDR1 reads MDHEN; CDR2 reads SYDVKM. The CDR3 runs to 19 residues. V gave up 1 base and J gave up 0 bases, with 19 bases separating them.

This clonotype originated in a man between 45 and 60 years old with acute or convalescent COVID-19. The specimen sequenced was peripheral blood. The chain is built from TRBV28 and TRBJ1-5, with D possibly TRBD1 on 5 matching bases. Here the CDR3 DNA reads TGTGCCAGCAGTTTATTCGGGAGCGGTGGGGCTTTTAGCAATCAGCCCCAGCATTTT. Amino acids: CASSLFGSGGAFSNQPQHF.